The T cell receptor (beta chain) described here comes from a study of T-cell reconstitution after alpha-beta-depleted transplantation in children. TCRbeta library construction was performed incorporating unique molecular identifiers. TCRdb analysed the PCR reads with MiXCR anew, one entry per CDR3 protein. The sample gives approximately 520,000 distinct CDR3 sequences, over 25% of which show up once; roughly 2.5% is in the top ten. This clonotype was detected only once. The CDR3 loop spans 13 amino acids. The germline CDR1 and CDR2 sequences are LGHNA and YSLEER. Trimming took 0 bases from V and 4 from J, leaving 6 bases between them.

This clonotype was sampled from a human donor who donated a stem cell graft to a child with aplastic anemia. The chain combines TRBV4-3 with TRBJ1-1; D unclear. Source: PBMCs from the stem cell graft donor, taken from the stem cell graft. The CDR3: CASSQDRITEAFF. In DNA form, the CDR3 reads TGCGCCAGCAGCCAAGACCGGATCACTGAAGCTTTCTTT.